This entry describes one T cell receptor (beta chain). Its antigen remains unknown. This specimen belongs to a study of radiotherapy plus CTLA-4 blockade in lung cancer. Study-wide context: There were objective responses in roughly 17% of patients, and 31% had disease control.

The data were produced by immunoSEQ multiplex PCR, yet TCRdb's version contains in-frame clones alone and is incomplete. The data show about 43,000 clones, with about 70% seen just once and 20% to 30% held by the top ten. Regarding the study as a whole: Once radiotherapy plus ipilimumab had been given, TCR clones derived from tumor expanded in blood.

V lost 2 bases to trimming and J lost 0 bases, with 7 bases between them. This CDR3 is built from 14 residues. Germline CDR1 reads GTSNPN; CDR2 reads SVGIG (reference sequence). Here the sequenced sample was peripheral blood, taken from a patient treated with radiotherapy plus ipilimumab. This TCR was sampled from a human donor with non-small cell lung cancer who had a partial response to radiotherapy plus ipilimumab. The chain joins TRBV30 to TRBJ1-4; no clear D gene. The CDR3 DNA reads TGTGCCTGGAGTACAGATGCAACTAATGAAAAACTGTTTTTT. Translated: CAWSTDATNEKLFF.